One and the same sample provided the 22 T cell receptor beta chains below, sequenced in a study of T cells after yellow fever vaccination. In TCRdb, the 5' RACE reads were re-called with MiXCR into one record per CDR3 protein. The sample contains fewer than 450,000 distinct CDR3 sequences, roughly 4% of which appear only once. The sequences come from PBMCs, collected 5 days after the yellow fever booster vaccination. The source of these receptors is a man aged 18 to 30 who received the YFV17D yellow fever vaccine.

J is TRBJ2-7 and V is TRBV6-5; TRBD2 might be the D (7 bases). Germline CDR1 reads MNHEY; CDR2 reads SVGAGI. V dropped 10 bases and J dropped 2 bases, with 15 bases sitting between them. The CDR3 totals 13 residues. Written as DNA, the CDR3 is TGTGCCACCACGGAGGGGGGGGCCTACGAGCAGTACTTC. As protein: CATTEGGAYEQYF.

V gene TRBV27 combines with J gene TRBJ2-5, with 8 bases aligning to TRBD2. This CDR3 is built from 13 residues. The V and J ends lost 8 bases and 2 bases, in that order; junction bases with no gene match: 4. The germline gives CDR1 MNHEY, CDR2 SMNVEV (reference sequence). Here the CDR3 DNA reads TGTGCCAGCGGAGGACTAGCACAAGAGACCCAGTACTTC. It yields the protein CASGGLAQETQYF.

The chain couples TRBV19 to TRBJ1-1; 8 bases are shared with TRBD1. J was trimmed by 1 base and V by 6 bases; bases with no gene match: 7. The CDR3 consists of 15 residues. The germline CDR1 and CDR2 sequences are LNHDA and SQIVND (reference sequence). The chain's CDR3 is CASSPTGAPNTEAFF. CDR3 sequence (DNA): TGTGCCAGTAGCCCGACAGGGGCCCCGAACACTGAAGCTTTCTTT.

This clonotype was observed a few times. The chain combines TRBV12-5 with TRBJ2-3, with TRBD2 matching over 13 bases. The CDR3 spans 18 residues. CDR1 is LGHNT, CDR2 FRNRAP, per germline. The V segment lost 2 bases and the J segment 0 bases; nucleotides outside the gene matches: 5. Here the CDR3 reads CASGLTWTSGGSTDTQYF. CDR3 coding DNA: TGTGCTAGTGGTTTGACCTGGACTAGCGGGGGAAGCACAGATACGCAGTATTTT.

In its sample, this clonotype was seen many times. The chain links TRBV10-3 to TRBJ2-3, with D tentatively TRBD1 (5 bases). The germline V and J ends were trimmed by 10 bases and 0 bases, with 11 bases remaining between them. The length of the CDR3 is 13 residues. CDR1 is ENHRY, CDR2 SYGVKD, per germline. The CDR3 nucleotides are TGTGCCACGACAGAGACTAGCACAGATACGCAGTATTTT. It encodes CATTETSTDTQYF.

The rearrangement links TRBV9 to TRBJ2-7; D ambiguous. Germline V CDR1 and CDR2: SGDLS, YYNGEE. V was shortened by 4 bases and J by 2 bases, with 13 bases between the two germline ends. The CDR3 extends over 14 amino acids. The CDR3 here is CASSLERQTYEQYF. CDR3 DNA sequence: TGTGCCAGCAGCCTCGAAAGGCAGACCTACGAGCAGTACTTC.

This clonotype has more than one count but fewer than ten. This chain connects TRBV7-9 to TRBJ1-5; no firm D call. With 5 bases removed from V and 2 bases from J, the gap between germline ends came to 16 bases. The CDR3 loop spans 16 amino acids. Germline V CDR1 and CDR2: SEHNR, FQNEAQ (reference sequence). Written as DNA, the CDR3 is TGTGCCAGCAGCCCGGTCCTACCGGGTGGCAATCAGCCCCAGCATTTT. Encoded protein: CASSPVLPGGNQPQHF.

The table lists this clonotype with a few counts. The CDR3 DNA is TGTGCCAGCAGCTTTACAGGGGGCGAGGGTGAAGCTTTCTTT. This sequence encodes CASSFTGGEGEAFF. The chain uses TRBV7-2 and TRBJ1-1; TRBD1 matches 9 bases. The CDR3 contains 14 residues. V was clipped by 3 bases and J by 7 bases; unmatched bases: 6. The germline V gene has CDR1 SGHTA and CDR2 FQGNSA.

The rearrangement joins TRBV7-2 to TRBJ2-7; TRBD2 agrees at 8 bases. The CDR3 is 14 residues long. With 5 bases clipped from V and 6 bases from J, the junction kept 9 bases outside the gene matches. Germline loops: CDR1 SGHTA, CDR2 FQGNSA. The CDR3 DNA is TGTGCCAGCAGCGTTAGCGGGGCCCCTCGCGAGCAGTACTTC. It codes for CASSVSGAPREQYF.

The V and J genes are TRBV12-3 or TRBV12-4 and TRBJ2-3; no firm D call. The CDR3 is 14 amino acids. V lost 8 bases and J 0 bases, leaving 12 bases between the germline ends. CDR3 loop: CASRQEASTDTQYF. In nucleotides, the CDR3 is TGTGCCAGCCGACAAGAGGCTAGCACAGATACGCAGTATTTT.

A few counts support this clonotype. V gene TRBV28 combines with J gene TRBJ1-5; D possibly corresponds to TRBD1 (5 bases). The V end lost 8 bases, the J end lost 0 bases, and 14 bases lay between the germline ends. The CDR3 contains 15 residues. CDR1 and CDR2 (germline): MDHEN, SYDVKM. Written as DNA, the CDR3 is TGTGCCAGCGATGGTCAGGGCCATAGCAATCAGCCCCAGCATTTT. It yields the protein CASDGQGHSNQPQHF.

This rearrangement joins TRBV5-1 to TRBJ1-3, with D perhaps TRBD1 (6 bases). Trimming left V 4 bases short and J 3 bases short, with 17 bases between. CDR1 and CDR2 from the germline V gene are SGHRS and YFSETQ. CDR3 length equals 16 residues. For the CDR3, the DNA is TGCGCCAGCAGCATAAACAGGGCGGGTGTTGGAAACACCATATATTTT. It specifies CASSINRAGVGNTIYF.

This clonotype was recorded many times. V gene TRBV4-3 combines with J gene TRBJ1-1; D is unclear. This CDR3 contains 15 residues. V lost 4 bases and J 3 bases, leaving 15 bases between the germline ends. Per the germline V gene, CDR1 is LGHNA and CDR2 is YSLEER. This CDR3 reads CASSRKGPADTEAFF. CDR3 nucleotide sequence: TGCGCCAGCAGCCGAAAGGGCCCAGCCGACACTGAAGCTTTCTTT.

CDR3 region: CASSLFVGGGDTQYF. CDR3 coding DNA: TGTGCCAGCAGCTTGTTCGTGGGGGGAGGAGATACGCAGTATTTT. The chain recombines TRBV3-1 with TRBJ2-3; possible D gene TRBD2, 6 bases. This CDR3 has 15 residues. From germline, CDR1 is LGHDT and CDR2 YNNKEL (reference sequence). V lost 5 bases, J lost 5 bases, and 17 bases lay in between.

V and J are TRBV29-1 and TRBJ1-5; D gene unclear. The V end was cut by 7 bases, the J end by 4 bases, with 14 bases between. CDR1 and CDR2 (germline): SQVTM, ANQGSEA. This CDR3 is built from 13 residues. Here the CDR3 reads CSARSQENQPQHF. Written as DNA, the CDR3 is TGCAGCGCAAGGTCCCAGGAAAATCAGCCCCAGCATTTT.

This clonotype was observed a few times. The CDR3 DNA is TGTGCCAGCAGTTACGAACAGGGGGAGGGCGAGCAGTACGTC. Amino acids: CASSYEQGEGEQYV. The rearrangement joins TRBV6-2 or TRBV6-3 to TRBJ2-7; D is perhaps TRBD1 (8 bases). Germline lookup yields CDR1 MNHEY and CDR2 SVGEGT. V lost 2 bases, J lost 6 bases, and 14 bases lay in between. The CDR3 consists of 14 residues.

This clonotype was detected ten times or more. V and J are TRBV7-2 and TRBJ1-2; 12 nucleotides agree with TRBD1. The CDR3 covers 16 residues. Germline lookup yields CDR1 SGHTA and CDR2 FQGNSA. The V segment lost 5 bases and the J segment 8 bases; nucleotides outside the gene matches: 12. The CDR3 spells CASSPGTGGARRGYTF. The CDR3 DNA sequence: TGTGCCAGCAGCCCCGGGACAGGGGGCGCCCGTAGGGGCTACACCTTC. The full variable domain, with the rest looked up from reference TRBV7-2 and TRBJ1-2, is GAGVSQSPSNKVTEKGKDVELRCDPISGHTALYWYRQSLGQGLEFLIYFQGNSAPDKSGLPSDRFSAERTGGSVSTLTIQRTQQEDSAVYLCASSPGTGGARRGYTFGSGTRLTVV.

The rearrangement links TRBV21-1 to TRBJ1-2; the tabulated D call, TRBD1, remains unverified against the DNA. TRBV21-1 is a known pseudogene. The CDR3 sequence is 14 residues long. Here the CDR3 DNA reads TGTGCCAGCCGCGAGACCCCGTCCTTCTATGGCTACACCTTC. As protein: CASRETPSFYGYTF.

The J gene is TRBJ1-5, the V gene TRBV2; the D is unclear. This CDR3 is 15 amino acids long. Germline V gives CDR1 SNHLY, CDR2 FYNNEI. V lost 8 bases, J lost 3 bases, and 17 bases lay in between. The CDR3 region is CASREGVTDNQPQHF. CDR3 DNA sequence: TGTGCCAGCCGCGAGGGCGTTACAGACAATCAGCCCCAGCATTTT.

This clonotype was seen more than once but under ten times. The chain has TRBV28 and TRBJ1-5; weak D call: TRBD1 (5 bases). Trimming shortened V by 5 bases and J by 8 bases, and 13 bases separated the two germline ends. This CDR3 has 13 amino acids. CDR1 is MDHEN, CDR2 SYDVKM, per germline. CDR3: CASSKTGGEPQHF. CDR3 bases: TGTGCCAGCAGTAAAACGGGAGGGGAGCCCCAGCATTTT.

The chain has TRBV5-4 and TRBJ2-7; 13 bases agree with TRBD2. CDR1 is SGHNT, CDR2 YYREEE, per germline (reference sequence). There are 16 residues in the CDR3. The trim removed 4 bases at V and 0 bases at J, leaving 4 bases unmatched. The CDR3 sequence: CASSLGLAGASYEQYF. DNA for the CDR3: TGTGCCAGCAGCCTAGGACTAGCGGGGGCCTCCTACGAGCAGTACTTC.

This clonotype occurred many times. The chain joins TRBV6-2 or TRBV6-3 to TRBJ1-2; perhaps TRBD1 as D (5 bases). From germline, CDR1 is MNHEY and CDR2 SVGEGT. CDR3 size: 11 residues. Trimming stripped 8 bases from V and 2 bases from J, with 6 bases between. CDR3 bases: TGTGCCAGCGGGGCCAACTATGGCTACACCTTC. Its translation is CASGANYGYTF.